This T cell receptor (beta chain) comes out of a study of T cells in localized non-small cell lung cancer. Study-wide points: Uninvolved adjacent lung had more T cell clonality than any other tissue, topping tumor. Multi-region tumor sequencing was not done, so intratumor heterogeneity could not be excluded. Of the top 100 tumor clones, median around 55 were in adjacent lung, over 25 among its top 100. With higher T cell density in blood came longer overall survival.

Notes on this clone: Its cognate antigen is unknown.

CDR1 is SNHLY, CDR2 FYNNEI, per germline. Trimming left V 3 bases short and J 6 bases short, with 12 bases between. The CDR3 totals 13 residues. The repertoire was sequenced with immunoSEQ multiplex PCR; TCRdb's copy has only in-frame clones and lacks some. There are roughly 26,000 clones in the sample; approximately 90% occur only once, and around 15% lies in the top ten. V and J are TRBV2 and TRBJ2-7; D is perhaps TRBD2 (6 bases). The clonotype was recovered from a female donor over 55 with stage II squamous cell lung carcinoma. The source was peripheral blood, collected before any cancer treatment. The CDR3 bases are TGTGCCAGCAGTGAGGGCGGGACCGCCGAGCAGTACTTC. Protein product: CASSEGGTAEQYF.